The T cell receptor (beta chain) under discussion was sequenced for a study of blood T cell repertoires in COVID-19. The table came from immunoSEQ multiplex PCR; TCRdb's copy has only in-frame clones and leaves some out. This table has 200,000 to 250,000 clones, roughly 84% appearing once. CDR3 length equals 14 residues. V lost 0 bases, J lost 4 bases, and 8 bases lay in between. From germline, CDR1 is SGHTA and CDR2 FQGNSA. The sample consisted of PBMCs or T cells enriched from blood (not recorded which). The origin of this receptor is a woman between 40 and 55 years old who had recovered from COVID-19. V is TRBV7-2 and J is TRBJ2-3; no clear D. CDR3 protein: CASSLAGTSDTQYF. In DNA form, the CDR3 reads TGTGCCAGCAGCTTAGCTGGCACCTCAGATACGCAGTATTTT.